The clone carrying this T cell receptor (beta chain) has just one count. Its antigen is unknown. The sample contains more than one DNA sequence encoding this CDR3. These data come from a study of T cell responses to AZD1222 COVID-19 vaccine. Study context: Second doses at about 4 or about 12 weeks were pooled. Study observations and caveats: Just a handful of AZD1222 recipients were seropositive at baseline. Clonal diversity was possibly underestimated, and the donors were mostly white British, with more females. In the spike-specific TCR repertoire, nearly half reportedly target unmutated variant regions.

This CDR3 spans 12 amino acids. The V end lost 1 base, the J end lost 1 base, and 1 base lay between the germline ends. TCRdb keeps only in-frame clones here, not all; method: immunoSEQ multiplex PCR. The sample holds 85,000 to 110,000 clones, 88% seen once. Sequences were derived from peripheral blood, sampled on day 0 of AZD1222 vaccination. The receptor's source is an adult in good health. The chain employs TRBV12-3 or TRBV12-4 and TRBJ1-1; D ambiguous. DNA of the CDR3: TGTGCCAGCAGTTTAGGGAACACTGAAGCTTTCTTT. Translation: CASSLGNTEAFF.